This paragraph reports one T cell receptor beta chain. No antigen is known for it. The method was immunoSEQ multiplex PCR; TCRdb's version includes in-frame clones alone and lacks a portion of them. The sample carries around 95,000 clones, 85% to 90% recorded once. V shed 4 bases and J shed 6 bases, with 18 bases lying between them. This CDR3 has 15 amino acids. The germline gives CDR1 SGHTA, CDR2 FQGNSA. This entry belongs to a study of OX40 agonist ivuxolimab in advanced cancers. Study as a whole: Across the patients, intravenous ivuxolimab was delivered every 2 weeks at 0.01 to 10 mg/kg. The dose-escalation cohort had hepatocellular carcinoma, melanoma, renal cell or head and neck cancer. Regarding the study as a whole: At 0.1 to 3.0 mg/kg and by week 6, clonal expansion occurred in CD4+ and CD8+ blood T cells. Expanded peripheral T cell antigen specificity was not determined.

The clonotype was recovered from an adult with an advanced solid tumor such as melanoma, head and neck, liver or kidney cancer. The chain has TRBV7-2 and TRBJ1-2, with unresolved D. The sequencing here drew on CD4+ or CD8+ T cells sorted from blood, taken in a trial of the OX40 agonist ivuxolimab. The CDR3 here is CASSSLRHASDGYTF. Here the CDR3 DNA reads TGTGCCAGCAGCTCCCTCAGACATGCGAGCGATGGCTACACCTTC.